One and the same sample provided the 22 T cell receptor beta chains below, sequenced in a study of naive and memory T cell subsets. An equimolar mix of two oligonucleotides served as the beta constant-region primer for TRBC1 and TRBC2. TCRdb redid the calling of the UMI-ligation and nested PCR reads with MiXCR, one entry per CDR3 protein. The sample yields 140,000 to 150,000 distinct CDR3 sequences, about 17% seen once. Sequencing was carried out using naive CD4+ T cells from blood. Receptors originate from a human donor in good health.

J is TRBJ2-2 and V is TRBV10-3; 8 nucleotides align to TRBD1. Trimming at V came to 3 bases and at J to 4 bases, leaving 4 bases not matched to a gene. Germline assignment: CDR1 ENHRY and CDR2 SYGVKD. This CDR3 region has 15 residues. The CDR3 DNA sequence: TGTGCCATCAGTGAACCAGGGGGCAGCACCGGGGAGCTGTTTTTT. Protein sequence: CAISEPGGSTGELFF.

The J gene is TRBJ2-7, the V gene TRBV6-5; tentatively, D is TRBD1 or TRBD2 (5 bases each). Germline values: CDR1 MNHEY, CDR2 SVGAGI. Trimming cost V 5 bases and J 0 bases, with 20 bases left between them. The CDR3 consists of 17 residues. The CDR3 bases are TGTGCCAGCAGTGCCCTCGGAGTTCGGGGCGTCTCCTACGAGCAGTACTTC. Translating it yields CASSALGVRGVSYEQYF.

The V call is TRBV5-1, the J call TRBJ2-3; TRBD2 agrees at 10 bases. The CDR3 spans 17 residues. In germline, CDR1 is SGHRS, CDR2 YFSETQ. After removal of 2 bases from V and 1 base from J, the junction contained 7 bases not matched to a gene. CDR3 region: CASSFVASGRRTDTQYF. The CDR3 nucleotides read TGCGCCAGCAGCTTCGTGGCTAGCGGGAGACGCACAGATACGCAGTATTTT.

CDR3 sequence: CASSLPAGSYNEQFF. CDR3 in DNA: TGCGCCAGCAGCCTCCCAGCGGGATCCTACAATGAGCAGTTCTTC. The gene calls are TRBV4-1 and TRBJ2-1; 7 bases map to TRBD2. Losses at the gene ends were 4 bases for V and 1 base for J; bases not matched to a gene: 4. The CDR3 has 15 amino acids. Germline CDR1 is MGHRA and CDR2 is YSYEKL.

V and J are TRBV14 and TRBJ2-3, with D maybe TRBD2 (5 bases). CDR3 size: 14 residues. V shed 3 bases and J shed 0 bases, with 7 bases lying between them. Germline V gives CDR1 SGHDN, CDR2 FVKESK. The CDR3 spells CASSHRTSTDTQYF. CDR3 nucleotide sequence: TGTGCCAGCAGCCATCGGACTAGCACAGATACGCAGTATTTT.

The rearrangement uses TRBV19 and TRBJ2-1, with D hard to call. Trimming cost V 3 bases and J 5 bases, with 14 bases left between them. The CDR3 totals 15 residues. Per the germline V gene, CDR1 is LNHDA and CDR2 is SQIVND (reference sequence). CDR3 nucleotides: TGTGCCAGTAGTATTCGGAAAACTGGGGACAATGAGCAGTTCTTC. The encoded protein is CASSIRKTGDNEQFF.

This clonotype occurred many times. The chain couples TRBV4-1 to TRBJ1-5, with TRBD1 matching over 8 bases. The CDR3 extends over 17 amino acids. Per germline, CDR1 MGHRA and CDR2 YSYEKL. Trimming at V came to 3 bases and at J to 5 bases, leaving 12 bases not matched to a gene. The CDR3 spells CASSHRMTGESDQPQHF. The CDR3 DNA reads TGCGCCAGCAGCCACCGGATGACAGGGGAATCCGATCAGCCCCAGCATTTT.

The chain uses TRBV12-3 or TRBV12-4 and TRBJ2-6; possibly TRBD1 for D (6 bases). The length of the CDR3 is 15 residues. V lost 4 bases and J 2 bases, leaving 9 bases between the germline ends. The CDR3 sequence: CASSSTGTGANVLTF. In DNA, the CDR3 is TGTGCCAGCAGTTCGACAGGCACTGGGGCCAACGTCCTGACTTTC.

As to this clonotype: An end of the junction differs from the germline gene, which may be a read error. V usage is TRBV3-1 and J usage is TRBJ1-5, with D possibly being TRBD1 (6 bases). This CDR3 contains 16 residues. Per the germline V gene, CDR1 is LGHDT and CDR2 is YNNKEL (reference sequence). The DNA of the CDR3 is TGTGCCAGCAGCCATTCCGGGGGCCATAGCAATCAGCCCCAGAATTTT. Encoded protein: CASSHSGGHSNQPQNF.

The chain couples TRBV11-2 to TRBJ1-1, with a weak D call TRBD1 (5 bases). Between the trimmed V and J ends, which lost 1 base and 3 bases, there was a span of 9 bases. Germline loops: CDR1 SGHAT, CDR2 FQNNGV. The CDR3 runs 14 residues. The DNA for the CDR3 is TGTGCCAGCAGCTTAGGCCCAGGGCACACTGAAGCTTTCTTT. Protein sequence: CASSLGPGHTEAFF.

This clonotype turned up a few times. The V call is TRBV6-5, the J call TRBJ1-1; D uncertain. Trimming removed 6 bases from V and 4 bases from J, with 12 bases in between. The CDR3 is 13 amino acids. CDR1 is MNHEY, CDR2 SVGAGI, per germline. CDR3 DNA sequence: TGTGCCAGCAGGGGCCCCAGGACCACTGAAGCTTTCTTT. This encodes CASRGPRTTEAFF.

This clonotype was seen only a few times. This rearrangement joins TRBV4-1 to TRBJ2-3; no reliable D call. The CDR3 sequence is 16 residues long. Trimming took off 6 bases at V and 2 bases at J, with 18 bases between the two ends. Germline-derived CDR1 and CDR2 are MGHRA and YSYEKL. The CDR3 sequence is CASSYTSPTPTDTQYF. In DNA form, the CDR3 reads TGCGCCAGCAGTTACACCTCTCCAACCCCCACAGATACGCAGTATTTT.

The J gene is TRBJ2-5, the V gene TRBV7-2; D unresolved. Germline CDR1 and CDR2: SGHTA and FQGNSA. Trimming left V 5 bases short and J 3 bases short, with 10 bases between. The CDR3 sequence is 13 residues long. CDR3 amino acids: CASSIRSEETQYF. As DNA, the CDR3 is TGTGCCAGCAGCATTCGGAGCGAAGAGACCCAGTACTTC.

This clonotype was detected a few times. The chain employs TRBV29-1 and TRBJ1-2; D is uncertain. This CDR3 region has 12 residues. V gave up 0 bases and J gave up 1 base, with 3 bases separating them. CDR1 and CDR2 from the germline V gene are SQVTM and ANQGSEA. The CDR3 DNA follows: TGCAGCGTTGAAGAGAGTAACTATGGCTACACCTTC. Translated: CSVEESNYGYTF.

The chain joins TRBV25-1 to TRBJ1-6, with TRBD1 identical over 7 bases. V lost 1 base to trimming and J lost 5 bases; unmatched junction nucleotides: 2. The CDR3 is 15 amino acids. Per the germline V gene, CDR1 is MGHDK and CDR2 is SYGVNS. CDR3 sequence: CASSEWDRDNSPLHF. The CDR3 DNA reads as TGTGCCAGCAGTGAATGGGACAGAGATAATTCACCCCTCCACTTT.

This clonotype was detected ten times or more. V usage is TRBV29-1 and J usage is TRBJ2-7, with TRBD1 matching over 9 bases. The trim removed 7 bases at V and 3 bases at J, leaving 7 bases unmatched. CDR1 and CDR2 (germline): SQVTM, ANQGSEA. The CDR3 totals 13 residues. This CDR3 is CSAKRQGGYEQYF. CDR3 in DNA: TGCAGCGCCAAAAGACAGGGGGGCTACGAGCAGTACTTC.

This clonotype was observed a few times. The chain carries TRBV5-1 and TRBJ2-1, with D possibly being TRBD1 (6 bases). The germline V gene has CDR1 SGHRS and CDR2 YFSETQ. The length of the CDR3 is 13 residues. V lost 0 bases to trimming and J lost 5 bases, with 6 bases between them. The CDR3 DNA sequence: TGCGCCAGCAGCTTGGGGACAGACAATGAGCAGTTCTTC. Encoded protein: CASSLGTDNEQFF.

This clonotype turned up a few times. The V call is TRBV2, the J call TRBJ2-7; maybe TRBD1 (7 bases). The CDR3 is 15 residues long. Germline CDR1 and CDR2: SNHLY and FYNNEI. With 8 bases removed from V and 4 bases from J, the gap between germline ends came to 21 bases. The CDR3 sequence is CASGRAEGTAYEQYF. The CDR3 coding sequence is TGTGCCAGCGGCCGGGCGGAGGGGACAGCATACGAGCAGTACTTC.

This sequence joins TRBV20-1 and TRBJ1-1; D unclear. Between the trimmed V and J ends, which lost 4 bases and 1 base, there was a span of 10 bases. Germline V lookup: CDR1 DFQATT, CDR2 SNEGSKA (reference sequence). The CDR3 runs to 13 residues. The CDR3: CSAKQQENTEAFF. The CDR3, as DNA: TGCAGTGCTAAGCAGCAGGAGAACACTGAAGCTTTCTTT.

The rearrangement uses TRBV29-1 and TRBJ2-7, with TRBD2 matching 7 bases. Germline lookup yields CDR1 SQVTM and CDR2 ANQGSEA. The CDR3 extends over 16 amino acids. With 4 bases clipped from V and 1 base from J, the junction kept 13 bases outside the gene matches. In nucleotides, the CDR3 is TGCAGCGTTGGGGGGGTTTTGGGAGGGGCATCCTACGAGCAGTACTTC. This encodes CSVGGVLGGASYEQYF.

Only a few counts were recorded for this clonotype. CDR3 coding DNA: TGCAGTGCTAGTAACTATGGCTACACCTTC. Protein: CSASNYGYTF. This chain connects TRBV20-1 to TRBJ1-2, with D uncertain. This CDR3 has 10 residues. CDR1 and CDR2 (germline): DFQATT, SNEGSKA (reference sequence). V was pared by 3 bases and J by 1 base, with 0 bases between.

This chain connects TRBV6-1 to TRBJ2-7, with TRBD2 matching 7 bases. The CDR3 runs 14 residues. J gave up 2 bases and V 4 bases, and 5 bases lay outside the gene matches. Germline V lookup: CDR1 MNHNS, CDR2 SASEGT. The CDR3 loop is CASSGTAGPYEQYF. CDR3 DNA: TGTGCCAGCAGTGGAACAGCGGGACCCTACGAGCAGTACTTC.